This T cell receptor (beta chain) derives from a study of technical replicates of blood from a handful of donors. The table came from immunoSEQ multiplex PCR; TCRdb's copy has only in-frame clones and leaves some out. The table shows approximately 97,000 clones, with around 96% occurring only once. The germline CDR1 and CDR2 sequences are GTSNPN and SVGIG (reference sequence). This CDR3 has 15 residues. The V end lost 2 bases, the J end lost 4 bases, and 18 bases lay between the germline ends. The chain combines TRBV30 with TRBJ2-7; TRBD1 is a possible D gene (6 bases). This sequence originates from a human donor in good health. Sequencing was carried out using T cells isolated from PBMCs. This CDR3 reads CAWSSGLPGEYEQYF. The CDR3 DNA sequence: TGTGCCTGGAGTTCTGGGCTCCCAGGGGAGTACGAGCAGTACTTC.